This entry describes one T cell receptor (beta chain). What it binds is unknown. Thawed PBMCs were FACS-sorted into unstimulated CD4+CD25+CD127- regulatory T cells, CD4+CD25- non-regulatory cells, CD4 and CD8 cells. This sample is drawn from a study of Tregs in tolerant kidney transplant recipients. Study-wide points: This study did not directly address biological reproducibility. Tolerant patients' donor-specific Tregs expanded beyond overall Tregs, suggesting antigen-driven growth.

The method was immunoSEQ multiplex PCR; TCRdb's version includes in-frame clones alone and lacks a portion of them. In the table there are 90,000 to 120,000 clones, 90% of which are singletons. Per germline, CDR1 SGHVS and CDR2 FQNEAQ. V lost 1 base to trimming and J lost 2 bases, with 11 bases between them. The CDR3 covers 15 residues. The sequences come from CD4+ T cells from blood, collected before the transplant. The clonotype was recovered from a human donor who received a combined kidney and bone marrow transplant. The gene calls are TRBV7-8 and TRBJ1-2; maybe TRBD1 (5 bases). The CDR3 DNA is TGTGCCAGCAGCTTAGATGGTGGGGCCAACTATGGCTACACCTTC. This encodes CASSLDGGANYGYTF. The full variable domain, in which reference TRBV7-8 and TRBJ1-2 provide the parts outside the CDR3, is GAGVSQSPRYKVAKRGQDVALRCDPISGHVSLFWYQQALGQGPEFLTYFQNEAQLDKSGLPSDRFFAERPEGSVSTLKIQRTQQEDSAVYLCASSLDGGANYGYTFGSGTRLTVV.